The rows below give T cell receptor beta chains drawn from one sample of a study of blood T cell repertoires in COVID-19. Repertoires were generated with immunoSEQ multiplex PCR, while TCRdb's copy carries only in-frame clones and drops some. The sample has about 130,000 clones, 75% to 90% seen once. The material sequenced was peripheral blood. The receptors shown here come from a woman aged 45-59 years who had recovered from COVID-19. Both conserved end residues are trimmed from each CDR3. The order of the fields is J gene, D gene, V gene, CDR3 protein. D genes are given only for firm matches.

J: TRBJ2-1
D: TRBD2
V: TRBV5-5
CDR3: ASSSLAGYFTF

J: TRBJ2-7
D: .
V: TRBV7-2
CDR3: ASSLGRGVGTYEQY

J: TRBJ1-2
D: .
V: TRBV13
CDR3: ASSLGQVCT

J: TRBJ2-7
D: .
V: TRBV11-2
CDR3: ASSLGLATSYEQY

J: TRBJ1-3
D: .
V: TRBV19
CDR3: ASRLGGTGSGNTIY

J: TRBJ2-1
D: TRBD2
V: TRBV3-1/TRBV3-2
CDR3: ASSQEWVWFGTSGSHEQF

J: TRBJ2-2
D: .
V: TRBV12-3/TRBV12-4
CDR3: ASSFYPGELF

J: TRBJ2-7
D: .
V: TRBV5-1
CDR3: ASSLGVALSYEQY

J: TRBJ1-5
D: .
V: TRBV19
CDR3: ASRPTGSNQPQH

J: TRBJ1-5
D: .
V: TRBV7-9
CDR3: ASSLTANQPQH

J: TRBJ2-1
D: .
V: TRBV5-8
CDR3: ASSSQGASLMTRF